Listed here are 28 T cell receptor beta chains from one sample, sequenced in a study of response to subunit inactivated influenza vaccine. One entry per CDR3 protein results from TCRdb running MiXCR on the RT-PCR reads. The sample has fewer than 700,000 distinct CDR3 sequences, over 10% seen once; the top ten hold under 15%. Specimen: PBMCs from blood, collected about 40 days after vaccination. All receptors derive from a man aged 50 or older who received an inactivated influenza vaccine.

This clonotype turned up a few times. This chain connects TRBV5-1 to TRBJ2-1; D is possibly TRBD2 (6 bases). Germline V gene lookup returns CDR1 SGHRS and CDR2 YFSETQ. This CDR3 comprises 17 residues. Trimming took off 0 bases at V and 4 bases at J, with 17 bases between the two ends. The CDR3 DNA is TGCGCCAGCAGCTTGGCGGTTGTAGCGGAGACTTACAATGAGCAGTTCTTC. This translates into CASSLAVVAETYNEQFF.

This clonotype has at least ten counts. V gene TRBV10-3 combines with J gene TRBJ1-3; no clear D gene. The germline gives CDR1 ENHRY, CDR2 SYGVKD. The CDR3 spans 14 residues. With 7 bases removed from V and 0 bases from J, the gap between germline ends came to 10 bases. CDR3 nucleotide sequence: TGTGCCATCACTGGCAGCCACTCTGGAAACACCATATATTTT. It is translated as CAITGSHSGNTIYF.

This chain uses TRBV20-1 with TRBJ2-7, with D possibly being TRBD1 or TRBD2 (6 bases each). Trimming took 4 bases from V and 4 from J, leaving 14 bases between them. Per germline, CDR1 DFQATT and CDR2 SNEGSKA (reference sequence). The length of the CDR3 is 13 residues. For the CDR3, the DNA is TGCAGTGCTACCCGGGGGCTTGGTTACGAGCAGTACTTC. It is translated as CSATRGLGYEQYF.

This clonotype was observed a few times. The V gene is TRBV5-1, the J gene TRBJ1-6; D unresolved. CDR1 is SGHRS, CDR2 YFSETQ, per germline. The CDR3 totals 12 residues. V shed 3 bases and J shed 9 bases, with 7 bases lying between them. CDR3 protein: CASSSTGSPLHF. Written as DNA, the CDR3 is TGCGCCAGCAGCTCGACGGGTTCACCCCTCCACTTT.

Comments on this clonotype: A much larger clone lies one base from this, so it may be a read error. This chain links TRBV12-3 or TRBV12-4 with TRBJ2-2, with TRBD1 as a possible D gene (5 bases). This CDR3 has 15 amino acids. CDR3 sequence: CASSFGHANSGELFF. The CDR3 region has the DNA TGTGCCAGCAGTTTCGGACATGCGAACTCCGGGGAGCTGTTTTTT.

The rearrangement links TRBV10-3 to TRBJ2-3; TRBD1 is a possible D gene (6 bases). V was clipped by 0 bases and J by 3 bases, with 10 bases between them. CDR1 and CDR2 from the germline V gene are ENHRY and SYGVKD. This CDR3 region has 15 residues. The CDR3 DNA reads TGTGCCATCAGTGAGTCGGGGGCCAGTACAGATACGCAGTATTTT. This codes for CAISESGASTDTQYF.

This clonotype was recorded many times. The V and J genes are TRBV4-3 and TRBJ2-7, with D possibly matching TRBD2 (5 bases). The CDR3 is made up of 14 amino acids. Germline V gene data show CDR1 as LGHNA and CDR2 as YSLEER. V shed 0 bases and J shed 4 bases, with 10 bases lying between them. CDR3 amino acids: CASSQDTQRYEQYF. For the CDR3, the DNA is TGCGCCAGCAGCCAAGATACCCAGCGGTACGAGCAGTACTTC.

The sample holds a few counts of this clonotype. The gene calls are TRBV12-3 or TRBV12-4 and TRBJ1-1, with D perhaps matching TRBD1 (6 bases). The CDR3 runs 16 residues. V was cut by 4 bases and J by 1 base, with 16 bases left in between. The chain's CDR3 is CASSWGGGRGNTEAFF. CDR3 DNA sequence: TGTGCCAGCAGTTGGGGTGGGGGGCGCGGGAACACTGAAGCTTTCTTT.

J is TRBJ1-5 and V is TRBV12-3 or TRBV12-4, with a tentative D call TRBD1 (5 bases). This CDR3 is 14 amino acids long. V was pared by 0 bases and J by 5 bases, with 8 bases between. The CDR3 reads CASSLAGAHQPQHF. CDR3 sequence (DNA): TGTGCCAGCAGTTTAGCAGGGGCCCATCAGCCCCAGCATTTT.

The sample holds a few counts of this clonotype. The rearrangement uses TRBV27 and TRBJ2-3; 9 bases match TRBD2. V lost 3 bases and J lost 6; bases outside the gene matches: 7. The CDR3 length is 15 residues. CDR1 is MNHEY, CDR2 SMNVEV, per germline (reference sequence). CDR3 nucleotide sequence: TGTGCCAGCAGTTTTAATTTAGCGGGGGATGATACGCAGTATTTT. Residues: CASSFNLAGDDTQYF.

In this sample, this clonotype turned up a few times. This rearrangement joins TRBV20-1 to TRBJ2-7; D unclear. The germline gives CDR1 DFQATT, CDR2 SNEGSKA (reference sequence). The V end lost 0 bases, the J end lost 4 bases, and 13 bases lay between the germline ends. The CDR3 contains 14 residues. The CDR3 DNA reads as TGCAGTGCTAGAGATCGTTACGGGTTATACGAGCAGTACTTC. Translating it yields CSARDRYGLYEQYF.

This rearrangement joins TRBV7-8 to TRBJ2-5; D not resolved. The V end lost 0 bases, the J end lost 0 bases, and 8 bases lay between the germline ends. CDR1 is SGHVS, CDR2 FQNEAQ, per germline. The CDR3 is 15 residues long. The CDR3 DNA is TGTGCCAGCAGCTTAGCGCAGGCGTACCAAGAGACCCAGTACTTC. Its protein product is CASSLAQAYQETQYF.

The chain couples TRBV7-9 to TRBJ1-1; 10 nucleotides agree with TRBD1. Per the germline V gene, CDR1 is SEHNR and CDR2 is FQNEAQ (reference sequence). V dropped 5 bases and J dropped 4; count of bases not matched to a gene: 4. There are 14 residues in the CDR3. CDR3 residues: CASSATGGFTEAFF. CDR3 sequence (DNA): TGTGCCAGCAGCGCGACAGGGGGCTTCACTGAAGCTTTCTTT.

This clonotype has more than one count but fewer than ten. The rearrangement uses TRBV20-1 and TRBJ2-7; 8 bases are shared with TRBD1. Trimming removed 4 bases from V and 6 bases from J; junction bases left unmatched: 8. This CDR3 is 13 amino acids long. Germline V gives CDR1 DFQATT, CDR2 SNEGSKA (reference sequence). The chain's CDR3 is CSAKTGQGAEQYF. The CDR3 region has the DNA TGCAGTGCTAAAACAGGACAGGGCGCCGAGCAGTACTTC.

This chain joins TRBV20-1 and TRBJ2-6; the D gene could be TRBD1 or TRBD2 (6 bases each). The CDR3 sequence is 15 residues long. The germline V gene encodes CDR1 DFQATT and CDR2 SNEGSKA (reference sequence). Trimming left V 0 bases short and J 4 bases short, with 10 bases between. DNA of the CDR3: TGCAGTGCTAGAGATCGGGGGCGGGGGGCCAACGTCCTGACTTTC. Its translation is CSARDRGRGANVLTF.

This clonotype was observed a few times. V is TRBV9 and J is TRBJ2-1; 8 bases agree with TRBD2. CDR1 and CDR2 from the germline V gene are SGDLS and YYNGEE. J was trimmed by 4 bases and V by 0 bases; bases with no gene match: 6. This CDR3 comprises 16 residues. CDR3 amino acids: CASSVVGTRGYNEQFF. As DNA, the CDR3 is TGTGCCAGCAGCGTAGTTGGGACTAGAGGTTACAATGAGCAGTTCTTC.

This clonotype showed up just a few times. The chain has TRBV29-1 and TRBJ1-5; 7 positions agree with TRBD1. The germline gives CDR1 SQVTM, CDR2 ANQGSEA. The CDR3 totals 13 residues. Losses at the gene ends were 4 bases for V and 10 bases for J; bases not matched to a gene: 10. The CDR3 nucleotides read TGCAGCGTTGGGCCAGGGGGATCCGGACCCCAGCATTTT. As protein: CSVGPGGSGPQHF.

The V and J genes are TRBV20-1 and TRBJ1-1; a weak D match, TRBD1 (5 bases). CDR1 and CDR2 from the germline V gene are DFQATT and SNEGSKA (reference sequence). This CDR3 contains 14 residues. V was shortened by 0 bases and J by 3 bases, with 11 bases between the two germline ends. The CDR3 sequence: CSARDFGGDTEAFF. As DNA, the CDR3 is TGCAGTGCTAGAGATTTTGGGGGGGACACTGAAGCTTTCTTT.

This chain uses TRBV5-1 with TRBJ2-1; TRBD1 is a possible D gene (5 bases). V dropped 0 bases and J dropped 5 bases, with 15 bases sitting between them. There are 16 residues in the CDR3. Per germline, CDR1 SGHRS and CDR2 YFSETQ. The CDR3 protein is CASSLAGYLSNNEQFF. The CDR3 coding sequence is TGCGCCAGCAGCTTGGCAGGGTACTTATCTAACAATGAGCAGTTCTTC.

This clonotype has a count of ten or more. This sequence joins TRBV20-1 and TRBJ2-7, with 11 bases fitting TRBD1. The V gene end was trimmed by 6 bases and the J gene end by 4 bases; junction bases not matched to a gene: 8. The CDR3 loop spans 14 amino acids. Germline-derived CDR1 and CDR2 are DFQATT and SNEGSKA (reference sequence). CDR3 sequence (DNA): TGCAGTGCCACGTGGACAGGGGGCAGGTACGAGCAGTACTTC. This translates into CSATWTGGRYEQYF.

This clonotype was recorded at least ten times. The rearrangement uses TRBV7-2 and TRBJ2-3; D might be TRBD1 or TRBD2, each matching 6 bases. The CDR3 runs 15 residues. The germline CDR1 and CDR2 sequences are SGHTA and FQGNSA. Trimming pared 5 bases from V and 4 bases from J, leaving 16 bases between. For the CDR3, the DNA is TGTGCCAGCAGCACCCTGGGGGGCGGCGCAGATACGCAGTATTTT. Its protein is CASSTLGGGADTQYF.

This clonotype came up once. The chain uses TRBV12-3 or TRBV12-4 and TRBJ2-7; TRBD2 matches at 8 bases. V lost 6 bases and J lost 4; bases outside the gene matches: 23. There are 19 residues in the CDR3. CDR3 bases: TGTGCCAGCAGCGCCCCGGGCGGGGGGATCATTAGTTTCCCGTACGAGCAGTACTTC. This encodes CASSAPGGGIISFPYEQYF.

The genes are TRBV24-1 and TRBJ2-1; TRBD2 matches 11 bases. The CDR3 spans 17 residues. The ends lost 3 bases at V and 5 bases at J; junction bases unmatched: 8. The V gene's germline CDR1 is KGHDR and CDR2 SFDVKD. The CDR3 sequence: CATSDQNSGRDHNEQFF. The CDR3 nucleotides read TGTGCCACCAGTGATCAAAATAGCGGGAGGGACCACAATGAGCAGTTCTTC.

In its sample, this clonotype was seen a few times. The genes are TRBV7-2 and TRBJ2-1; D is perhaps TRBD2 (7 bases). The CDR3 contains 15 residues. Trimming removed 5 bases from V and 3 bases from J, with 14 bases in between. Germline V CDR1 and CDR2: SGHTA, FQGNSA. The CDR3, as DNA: TGTGCCAGCAGCAGTACGGGGGGCAACTACAATGAGCAGTTCTTC. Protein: CASSSTGGNYNEQFF.

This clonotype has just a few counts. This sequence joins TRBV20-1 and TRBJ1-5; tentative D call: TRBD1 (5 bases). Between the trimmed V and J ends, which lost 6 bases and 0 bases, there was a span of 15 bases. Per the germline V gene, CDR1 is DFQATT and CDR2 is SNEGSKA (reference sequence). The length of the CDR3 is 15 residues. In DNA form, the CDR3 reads TGCAGTGCAATCCCGGGGCCATATAGCAATCAGCCCCAGCATTTT. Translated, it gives CSAIPGPYSNQPQHF.

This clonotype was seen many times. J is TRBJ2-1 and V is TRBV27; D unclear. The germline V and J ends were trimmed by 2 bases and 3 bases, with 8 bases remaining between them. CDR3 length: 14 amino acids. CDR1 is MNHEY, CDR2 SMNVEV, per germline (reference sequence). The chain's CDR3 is CASSLARLYNEQFF. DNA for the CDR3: TGTGCCAGCAGTTTAGCCAGACTCTACAATGAGCAGTTCTTC.

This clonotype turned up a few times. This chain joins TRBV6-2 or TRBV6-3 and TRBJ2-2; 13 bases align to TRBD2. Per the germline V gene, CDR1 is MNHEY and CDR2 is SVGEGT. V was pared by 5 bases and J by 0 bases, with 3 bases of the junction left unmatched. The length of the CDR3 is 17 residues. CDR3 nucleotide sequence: TGTGCCAGCAGTCAAGGACTAGCGGGAGCGAACACCGGGGAGCTGTTTTTT. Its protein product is CASSQGLAGANTGELFF.

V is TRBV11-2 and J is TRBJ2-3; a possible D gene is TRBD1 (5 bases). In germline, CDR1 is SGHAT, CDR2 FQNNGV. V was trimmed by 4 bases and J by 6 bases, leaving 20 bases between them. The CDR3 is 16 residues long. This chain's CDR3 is CASSWPRDRPSDTQYF. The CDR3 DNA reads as TGTGCCAGCAGCTGGCCTCGCGACAGACCCTCCGATACGCAGTATTTT.